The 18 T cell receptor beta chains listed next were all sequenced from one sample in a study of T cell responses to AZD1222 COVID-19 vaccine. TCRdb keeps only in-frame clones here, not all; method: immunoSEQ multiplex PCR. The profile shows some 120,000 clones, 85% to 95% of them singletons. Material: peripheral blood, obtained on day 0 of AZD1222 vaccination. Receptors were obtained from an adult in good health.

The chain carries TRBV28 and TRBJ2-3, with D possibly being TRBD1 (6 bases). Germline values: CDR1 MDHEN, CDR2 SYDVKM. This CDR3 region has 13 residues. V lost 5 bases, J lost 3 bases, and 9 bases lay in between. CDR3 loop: CASSGTGTDTQYF. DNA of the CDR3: TGTGCCAGCAGTGGAACAGGGACAGATACGCAGTATTTT.

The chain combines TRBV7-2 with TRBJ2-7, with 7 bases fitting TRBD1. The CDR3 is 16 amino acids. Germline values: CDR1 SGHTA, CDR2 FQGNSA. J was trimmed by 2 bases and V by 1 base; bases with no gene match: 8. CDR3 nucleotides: TGTGCCAGCAGCTTAGAAGGGACAAGGGGGCCCTACGAGCAGTACTTC. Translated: CASSLEGTRGPYEQYF.

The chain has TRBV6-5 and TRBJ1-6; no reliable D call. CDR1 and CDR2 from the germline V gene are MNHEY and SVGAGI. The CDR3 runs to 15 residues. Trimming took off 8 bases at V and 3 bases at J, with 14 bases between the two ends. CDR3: CASSVRRDYNSPLHF. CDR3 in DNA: TGTGCCAGCTCTGTCCGGAGAGACTATAATTCACCCCTCCACTTT.

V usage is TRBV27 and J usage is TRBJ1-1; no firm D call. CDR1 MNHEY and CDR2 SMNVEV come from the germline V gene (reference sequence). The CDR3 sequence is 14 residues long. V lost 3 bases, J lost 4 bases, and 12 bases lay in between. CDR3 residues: CASSFRAQSTEAFF. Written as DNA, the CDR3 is TGTGCCAGCAGTTTTCGGGCGCAGAGCACTGAAGCTTTCTTT.

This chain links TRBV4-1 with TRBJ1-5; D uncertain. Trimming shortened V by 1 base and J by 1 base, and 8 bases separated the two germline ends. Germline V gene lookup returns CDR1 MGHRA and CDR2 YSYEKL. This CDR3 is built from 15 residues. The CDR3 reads CASSQVGLSNQPQHF. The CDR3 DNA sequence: TGCGCCAGCAGCCAAGTCGGGTTGAGCAATCAGCCCCAGCATTTT.

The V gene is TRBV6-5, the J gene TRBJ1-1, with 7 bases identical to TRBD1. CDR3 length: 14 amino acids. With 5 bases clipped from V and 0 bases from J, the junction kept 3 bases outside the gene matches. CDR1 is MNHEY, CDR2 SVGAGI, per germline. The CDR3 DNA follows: TGTGCCAGCAGTAGGGGACAGTTGAACACTGAAGCTTTCTTT. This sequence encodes CASSRGQLNTEAFF.

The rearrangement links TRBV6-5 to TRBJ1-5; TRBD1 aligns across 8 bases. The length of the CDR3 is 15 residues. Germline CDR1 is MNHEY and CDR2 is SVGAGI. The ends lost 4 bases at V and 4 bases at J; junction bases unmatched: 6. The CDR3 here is CASSLRRDRNQPQHF. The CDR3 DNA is TGTGCCAGCAGTTTGCGCCGGGACAGGAATCAGCCCCAGCATTTT.

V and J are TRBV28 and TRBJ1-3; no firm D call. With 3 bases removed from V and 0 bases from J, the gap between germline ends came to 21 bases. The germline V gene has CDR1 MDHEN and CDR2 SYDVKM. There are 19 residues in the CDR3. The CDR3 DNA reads TGTGCCAGCAGTTTTCTTCTGAACCCAGGTTACCCCTCTGGAAACACCATATATTTT. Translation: CASSFLLNPGYPSGNTIYF.

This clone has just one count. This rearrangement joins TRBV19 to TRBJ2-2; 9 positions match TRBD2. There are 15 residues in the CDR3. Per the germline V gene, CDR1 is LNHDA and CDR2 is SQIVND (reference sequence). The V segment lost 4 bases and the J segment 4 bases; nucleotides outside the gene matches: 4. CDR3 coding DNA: TGTGCCAGTAGTACCGTAGCGGGAGCCACCGGGGAGCTGTTTTTT. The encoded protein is CASSTVAGATGELFF.

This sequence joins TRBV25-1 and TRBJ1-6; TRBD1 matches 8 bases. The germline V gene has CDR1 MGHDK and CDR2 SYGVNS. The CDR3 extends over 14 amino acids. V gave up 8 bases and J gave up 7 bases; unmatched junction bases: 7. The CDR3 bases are TGTGCCAGCCGTTTCGGACAGGGAAATTCACCCCTCCACTTT. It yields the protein CASRFGQGNSPLHF.

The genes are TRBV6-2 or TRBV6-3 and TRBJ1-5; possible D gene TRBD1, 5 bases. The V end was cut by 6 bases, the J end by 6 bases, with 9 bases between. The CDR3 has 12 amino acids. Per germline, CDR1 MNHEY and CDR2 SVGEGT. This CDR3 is CASSRGFQPQHF. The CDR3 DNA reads TGTGCCAGCAGCCGGGGGTTTCAGCCCCAGCATTTT.

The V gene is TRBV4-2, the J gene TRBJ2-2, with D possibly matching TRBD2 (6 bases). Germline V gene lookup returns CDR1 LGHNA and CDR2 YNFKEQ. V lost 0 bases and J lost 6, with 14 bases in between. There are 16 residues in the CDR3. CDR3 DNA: TGTGCCAGCAGCCAAGAAGGAGGGACCTTAGCCGGGGAGCTGTTTTTT. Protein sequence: CASSQEGGTLAGELFF.

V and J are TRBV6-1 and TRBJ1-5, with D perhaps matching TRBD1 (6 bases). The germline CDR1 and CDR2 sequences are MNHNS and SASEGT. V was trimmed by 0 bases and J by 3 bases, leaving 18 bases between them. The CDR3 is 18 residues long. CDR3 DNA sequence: TGTGCCAGCAGTGAAGCACCATTACTTACAGGGAACAATCAGCCCCAGCATTTT. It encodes CASSEAPLLTGNNQPQHF.

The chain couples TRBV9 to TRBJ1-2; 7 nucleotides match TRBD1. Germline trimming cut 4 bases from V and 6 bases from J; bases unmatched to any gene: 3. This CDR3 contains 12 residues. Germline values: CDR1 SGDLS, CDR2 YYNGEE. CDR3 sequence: CASSIGGHGYTF. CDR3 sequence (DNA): TGTGCCAGCAGCATAGGGGGCCATGGCTACACCTTC.

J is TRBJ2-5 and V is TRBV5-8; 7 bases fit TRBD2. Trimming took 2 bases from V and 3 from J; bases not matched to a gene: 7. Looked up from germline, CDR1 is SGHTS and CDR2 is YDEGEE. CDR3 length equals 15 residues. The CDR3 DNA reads TGTGCCAGCAGCTTTGGACTAGGCACGGAAGAGACCCAGTACTTC. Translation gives CASSFGLGTEETQYF.

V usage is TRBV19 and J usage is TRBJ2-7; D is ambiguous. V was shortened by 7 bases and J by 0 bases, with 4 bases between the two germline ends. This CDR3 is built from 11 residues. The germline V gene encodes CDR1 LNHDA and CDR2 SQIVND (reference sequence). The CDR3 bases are TGTGCCAGTAAGGGCTCCTACGAGCAGTACTTC. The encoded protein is CASKGSYEQYF.

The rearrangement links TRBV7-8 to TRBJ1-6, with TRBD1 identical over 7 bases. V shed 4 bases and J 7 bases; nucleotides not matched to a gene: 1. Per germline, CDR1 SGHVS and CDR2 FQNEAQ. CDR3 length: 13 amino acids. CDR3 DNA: TGTGCCAGCAGCTGGGACAGCAATTCACCCCTCCACTTT. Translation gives CASSWDSNSPLHF.

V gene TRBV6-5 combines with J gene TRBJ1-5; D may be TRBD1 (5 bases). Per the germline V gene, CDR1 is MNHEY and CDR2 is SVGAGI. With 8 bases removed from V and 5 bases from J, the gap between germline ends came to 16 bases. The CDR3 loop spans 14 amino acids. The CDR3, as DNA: TGTGCCAGCGGGATCAGGGTGGGGTATCAGCCCCAGCATTTT. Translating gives CASGIRVGYQPQHF.